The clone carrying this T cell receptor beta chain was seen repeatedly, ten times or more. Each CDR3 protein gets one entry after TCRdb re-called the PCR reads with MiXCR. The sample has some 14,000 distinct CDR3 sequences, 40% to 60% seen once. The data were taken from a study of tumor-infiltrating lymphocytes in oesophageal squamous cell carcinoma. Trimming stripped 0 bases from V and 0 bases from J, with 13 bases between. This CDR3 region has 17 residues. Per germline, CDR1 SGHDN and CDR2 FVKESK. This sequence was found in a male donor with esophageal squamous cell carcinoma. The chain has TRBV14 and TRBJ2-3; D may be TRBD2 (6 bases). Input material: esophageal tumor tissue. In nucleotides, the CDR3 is TGTGCCAGCAGCCAAGATTCGGCGGGGACTAGCACAGATACGCAGTATTTT. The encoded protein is CASSQDSAGTSTDTQYF. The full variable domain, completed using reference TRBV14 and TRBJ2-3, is EAGVTQFPSHSVIEKGQTVTLRCDPISGHDNLYWYRRVMGKEIKFLLHFVKESKQDESGMPNNRFLAERTGGTYSTLKVQPAELEDSGVYFCASSQDSAGTSTDTQYFGPGTRLTVL.